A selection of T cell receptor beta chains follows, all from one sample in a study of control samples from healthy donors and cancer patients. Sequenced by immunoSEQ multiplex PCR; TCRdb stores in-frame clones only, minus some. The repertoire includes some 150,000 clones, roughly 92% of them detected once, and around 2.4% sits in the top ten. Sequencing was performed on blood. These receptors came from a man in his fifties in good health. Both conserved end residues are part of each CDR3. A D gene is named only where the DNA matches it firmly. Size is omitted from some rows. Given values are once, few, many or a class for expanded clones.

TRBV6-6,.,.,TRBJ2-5,TGTGCCAGCAGTCGATCTAGTGCCCCAGAGACCCAGTACTTC,CASSRSSAPETQYF
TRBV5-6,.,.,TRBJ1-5,TGTGCCAGCAGCCCACGTCGATATAGCAATCAGCCCCAGCATTTT,CASSPRRYSNQPQHF
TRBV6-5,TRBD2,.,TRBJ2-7,TGTGCCAGCTTACTAGCGGGAGGGTTCTACGAGCAGTACTTC,CASLLAGGFYEQYF
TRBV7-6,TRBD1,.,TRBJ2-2,TGTGCCAGCAGCTTCGCAGGGGGCCGTACTACCGGGGAGCTGTTTTTT,CASSFAGGRTTGELFF
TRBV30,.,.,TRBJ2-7,TGTGCCTGGATCTTCGAGGGCCACGAGCAGTACTTC,CAWIFEGHEQYF
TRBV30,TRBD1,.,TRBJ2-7,TGTGCCTCTACGATGACAGGGGGCATCTACGAGCAGTACTTC,CASTMTGGIYEQYF
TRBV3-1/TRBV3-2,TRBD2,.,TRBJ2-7,TGTGCCAGCAGCCACGGACTAGCGTACTCCTACGAGCAGTACTTC,CASSHGLAYSYEQYF
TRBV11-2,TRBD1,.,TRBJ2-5,TGTGCCAGCAGCCCATACGTCCCGGGACAGGGGGCGAGGAAAGAGACCCAGTACTTC,CASSPYVPGQGARKETQYF
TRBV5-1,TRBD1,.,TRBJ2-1,TGCGCCAGCAGCCCCGGGACAGGGTCGTACAATGAGCAGTTCTTC,CASSPGTGSYNEQFF
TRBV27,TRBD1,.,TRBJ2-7,TGTGCCAGCAGTTTCGAACAGGGGGCCTACGAGCAGTACTTC,CASSFEQGAYEQYF
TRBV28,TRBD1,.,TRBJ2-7,TGTGCCAGCAGCCGTACCGACAGGGGTCCCTACGAGCAGTACTTC,CASSRTDRGPYEQYF
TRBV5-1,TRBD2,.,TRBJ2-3,TGCGCCAGCAGCTTGGCACTAGCGGGAGATACAGATACGCAGTATTTT,CASSLALAGDTDTQYF
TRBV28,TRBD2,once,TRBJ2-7,TGTGCCAGCAGCCCGGGACTAGCGGGAGGAGCCTACGAGCAGTACTTC,CASSPGLAGGAYEQYF
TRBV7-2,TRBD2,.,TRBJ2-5,TGTGCCAGCAGCCCCCGGACTAGCGGACAAGAGACCCAGTACTTC,CASSPRTSGQETQYF
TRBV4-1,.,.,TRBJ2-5,TGCGCCAGCAGCAACAACAGGGTCCAAGAGACCCAGTACTTC,CASSNNRVQETQYF
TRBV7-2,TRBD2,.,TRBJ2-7,TGTGCCAGCAGCCTCCACGGGGGGGTTGCGTACTTC,CASSLHGGVAYF
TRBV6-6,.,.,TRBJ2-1,TGTGCCAGCAGTGGGAGTTCCAATGAGCAGTTCTTC,CASSGSSNEQFF
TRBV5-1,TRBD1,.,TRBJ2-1,TGCGCCAGCAGCTTGGGGACAGGCTCCCACAATGAGCAGTTCTTC,CASSLGTGSHNEQFF
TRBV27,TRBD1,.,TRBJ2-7,TGTGCCAGCAGTCTCCGGGACAGGGTCTACGAGCAGTACTTC,CASSLRDRVYEQYF
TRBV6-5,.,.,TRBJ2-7,TGTGCCAGCAAATTTGGGCAGTCCTACGAGCAGTACTTC,CASKFGQSYEQYF
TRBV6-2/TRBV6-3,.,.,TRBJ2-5,TGTGCCAGCAGTTACTCGGGCCTCCAAGAGACCCAGTACTTC,CASSYSGLQETQYF
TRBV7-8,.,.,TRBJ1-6,TGTGCCAGCAGCTTAGTTTCGTTGACCGCGAGCTCCTATAATTCACCCCTCCACTTT,CASSLVSLTASSYNSPLHF
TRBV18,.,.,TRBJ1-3,TGTGCCAGCTCACCAAGGAGAGACTCTGGAAACACCATATATTTT,CASSPRRDSGNTIYF
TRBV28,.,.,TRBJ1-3,TGTGCCAGCAATCCGGACAGCGTGTCTGGAAACACCATATATTTT,CASNPDSVSGNTIYF
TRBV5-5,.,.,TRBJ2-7,TGTGCCAGCAGCTTGGGAGGGGGGACCTCCTACGAGCAGTACTTC,CASSLGGGTSYEQYF
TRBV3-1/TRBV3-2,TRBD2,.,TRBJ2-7,TGTGCCAGCAGCCAAGACCGCGCGGGAGGGCCACTGAGGTACGAGCAGTACTTC,CASSQDRAGGPLRYEQYF
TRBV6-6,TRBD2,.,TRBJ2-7,TGTGCCAGCAGTTACTCGGGGGGGACCTACGAGCAGTACTTC,CASSYSGGTYEQYF